Sequencing of this TCR beta chain was carried out in a study of control samples from healthy donors and cancer patients (TCRdb year 2020). The receptor library was made with the immunoSEQ multiplex PCR assay. TCRdb retrieved this table from immuneACCESS and kept in-frame rearrangements only. Not all clones are present; in checked studies, unresolved V genes account for under half, and no reason is known for the remainder. Within this sample are around 30,000 clones, with roughly 93% of them counted one time only. The ten largest make up around 15% of the sample. On this clone: Which antigen it targets is not known. No clone much larger than this one lies a single base away; base qualities are absent.

The source material was PBMCs. This receptor was taken from a man in his fifties with lung cancer.

CDR3 reads: CASSIVGQYEQYF. Here is the DNA: TGTGCCAGTAGTATAGTGGGTCAGTACGAGCAGTACTTC. The V and J segments used are TRBV19 and TRBJ2-7; no D gene can be assigned with confidence. The CDR3 runs 13 residues from the cysteine to the phenylalanine. The DNA shown is the 39-base CDR3, in frame from base 1. Sequences LNHDA (CDR1) and SQIVND (CDR2) are obtained from the germline V gene (reference sequence). Deletion took 1 base off V and 4 bases off J, with a span of 8 bases between the germline ends.